This is a list of T cell receptor beta chains from one sample in a study of neurological immune-mediated disorders. Each CDR3 protein gets one entry after TCRdb re-called the 5' RACE reads with MiXCR. The sample has 93,000 or so distinct CDR3 sequences, 10% to 12% seen once; the top ten hold under 4%. The sequenced sample consisted of PBMCs. These TCRs come from a female donor with HTLV-1-associated myelopathy (HAM/TSP). Each CDR3 is given with its conserved first and last residue. The D gene is left open where the match is weak. Where a row states a size, it is once, few, many or the class of an expanded clone; other rows omit it.

J,D,size,V,CDR3,DNA
TRBJ1-5,-,few,TRBV2,CASRDGGTLNQPQHF,TGTGCCAGCCGGGACGGGGGTACTCTCAATCAGCCCCAGCATTTT
TRBJ1-4,TRBD1,many,TRBV24-1,CATSDPGQGGEKLFF,TGTGCCACCAGTGACCCGGGACAGGGTGGAGAAAAACTGTTTTTT
TRBJ1-4,-,many,TRBV20-1,CSARGASSNEKLFF,TGCAGTGCTAGGGGTGCCTCATCTAATGAAAAACTGTTTTTT
TRBJ2-1,-,many,TRBV5-1,CASSLSPPEGPNEQFF,TGCGCCAGCAGCTTGTCCCCACCCGAGGGCCCTAATGAGCAGTTCTTC
TRBJ2-5,-,many,TRBV7-9,CASSFATGSETQYF,TGTGCCAGCAGCTTTGCCACAGGGTCGGAGACCCAGTACTTC
TRBJ1-2,-,few,TRBV5-1,CASSGGPTIYGYTF,TGCGCCAGCAGCGGAGGACCGACCATCTATGGCTACACCTTC
TRBJ2-3,-,many,TRBV4-1,CASSQDPTTSSTDTQYF,TGCGCCAGCAGCCAAGATCCTACAACATCTAGCACAGATACGCAGTATTTT
TRBJ2-7,TRBD1,many,TRBV6-1,CASSDLGTGSYEQYF,TGTGCCAGCAGTGACCTCGGGACAGGTTCCTACGAGCAGTACTTC
TRBJ1-1,-,many,TRBV6-1,CASSERTGGTEAFF,TGTGCCAGCAGTGAACGTACGGGGGGTACTGAAGCTTTCTTT
TRBJ2-3,-,many,TRBV2,CASSGRGIDTQYF,TGTGCCAGCAGTGGACGGGGGATTGATACGCAGTATTTT
TRBJ2-7,TRBD1,few,TRBV3-1,CASSPFRTGSYEQYF,TGTGCCAGCAGCCCATTCAGGACAGGGTCCTACGAGCAGTACTTC
TRBJ2-2,-,few,TRBV6-5,CASMFGLGVGELFF,TGTGCCAGCATGTTCGGGTTAGGTGTCGGGGAGCTGTTTTTT
TRBJ2-7,-,many,TRBV6-6,CASSYTDPRREQYF,TGTGCCAGCAGTTACACAGACCCGCGGCGCGAGCAGTACTTC
TRBJ2-3,-,few,TRBV4-1,CASSHGPGASGDTQYF,TGCGCCAGCAGCCATGGACCAGGGGCCTCGGGAGATACTCAGTATTTT
TRBJ1-5,-,many,TRBV29-1,CSVVYNSGNQPQHF,TGCAGCGTTGTCTATAATTCAGGAAATCAGCCCCAGCATTTT
TRBJ1-4,-,many,TRBV20-1,CSASRGQTNEKLFF,TGCAGTGCTAGCAGAGGGCAAACTAATGAAAAACTGTTTTTT
TRBJ2-2,-,many,TRBV6-5,CASSSTTGELFF,TGTGCCAGCAGTTCGACCACCGGGGAGCTGTTTTTT
TRBJ2-1,-,few,TRBV7-9,CASSTTGRLARLGEQFF,TGTGCCAGCAGCACGACGGGACGGCTAGCGCGCCTTGGAGAGCAGTTCTTC
TRBJ2-3,-,many,TRBV6-5,CASPSTDTQYF,TGTGCCAGCCCAAGCACAGATACGCAGTATTTT
TRBJ2-3,TRBD2,many,TRBV3-1,CASRPTSGAPDTQYF,TGTGCCAGCAGGCCTACTAGCGGGGCCCCAGATACGCAGTATTTT
TRBJ2-7,-,many,TRBV5-1,CASSRKVADLDEQYF,TGCGCCAGCAGTCGGAAGGTCGCGGATCTTGACGAGCAGTACTTC
TRBJ2-7,TRBD1,many,TRBV15,CATAWDRRYEQYF,TGTGCCACCGCTTGGGACAGGAGGTACGAGCAGTACTTC
TRBJ2-3,TRBD1,-,TRBV5-1,CASSIGQAYSDTQYF,TGCGCCAGCAGCATCGGACAGGCTTACTCAGATACGCAGTATTTT
TRBJ2-1,TRBD2,many,TRBV28,CASQSGGEYNEQFF,TGTGCCAGCCAGTCGGGGGGAGAGTACAATGAGCAGTTCTTC
TRBJ1-2,-,many,TRBV20-1,CSANELGFGGYTF,TGCAGTGCTAACGAACTAGGATTTGGCGGCTACACCTTC
TRBJ2-7,TRBD2,many,TRBV20-1,CSARPGLAGWSYEQYF,TGCAGTGCTAGGCCCGGACTAGCGGGGTGGTCCTACGAGCAGTACTTC
TRBJ2-3,-,few,TRBV18,CASSPAGLPDTQYF,TGTGCCAGCTCACCGGCAGGACTCCCGGATACGCAGTATTTT
TRBJ2-2,-,many,TRBV5-1,CASSVQNTGELFF,TGCGCCAGCAGTGTCCAGAACACCGGGGAGCTGTTTTTT
TRBJ1-2,-,many,TRBV5-1,CASSPATGNYGYTF,TGCGCCAGCAGCCCGGCGACGGGAAACTATGGCTACACCTTC
TRBJ2-7,-,many,TRBV5-1,CASSLNSRSSYEQYF,TGCGCCAGCAGCTTGAACTCCAGAAGCTCCTACGAGCAGTACTTC
TRBJ2-7,TRBD1,few,TRBV5-6,CASSPDRANEQYF,TGTGCCAGCAGCCCAGACAGGGCGAACGAGCAGTACTTC
TRBJ1-2,TRBD1,many,TRBV4-2,CASSQLQQGAIGYTF,TGTGCCAGCAGCCAACTCCAACAGGGGGCAATTGGCTACACCTTC